This T cell receptor beta chain was found in a study of regulatory T cells in long-lasting Graves disease. Construction of the TCR beta libraries employed iRepertoire HTBI primers in conjunction with Arm-PCR of CDR3 regions. TCRdb itself ran the multiplex PCR reads through MiXCR, one entry per CDR3 protein. This table holds some 470,000 distinct CDR3 sequences, 20% to 25% found once. The time point denotes: persistent/refractory GD, antithyroid drugs over 5 years with positive TRAb. Preparation of the TCR library used RNA extracted from PBMCs. This clonotype has just a few counts. What it binds is not known. Overall study findings and caveats: There were preferences for TRBV28, TRBJ1-2 and TRBJ2-5 in persistent disease.

Trimming took off 5 bases at V and 7 bases at J, with 14 bases between the two ends. This CDR3 region has 13 residues. Germline CDR1 reads MDHEN; CDR2 reads SYDVKM. Specimen: peripheral blood mononuclear cells (PBMCs), collected when the disease was refractory, from a patient treated with antithyroid drugs. The clonotype originates from a female donor with Graves disease. The rearrangement links TRBV28 to TRBJ1-2, with unresolved D. CDR3 sequence: CASSGESGGGYTF. The CDR3 DNA reads as TGTGCCAGCAGTGGGGAGTCTGGCGGTGGCTACACCTTC.